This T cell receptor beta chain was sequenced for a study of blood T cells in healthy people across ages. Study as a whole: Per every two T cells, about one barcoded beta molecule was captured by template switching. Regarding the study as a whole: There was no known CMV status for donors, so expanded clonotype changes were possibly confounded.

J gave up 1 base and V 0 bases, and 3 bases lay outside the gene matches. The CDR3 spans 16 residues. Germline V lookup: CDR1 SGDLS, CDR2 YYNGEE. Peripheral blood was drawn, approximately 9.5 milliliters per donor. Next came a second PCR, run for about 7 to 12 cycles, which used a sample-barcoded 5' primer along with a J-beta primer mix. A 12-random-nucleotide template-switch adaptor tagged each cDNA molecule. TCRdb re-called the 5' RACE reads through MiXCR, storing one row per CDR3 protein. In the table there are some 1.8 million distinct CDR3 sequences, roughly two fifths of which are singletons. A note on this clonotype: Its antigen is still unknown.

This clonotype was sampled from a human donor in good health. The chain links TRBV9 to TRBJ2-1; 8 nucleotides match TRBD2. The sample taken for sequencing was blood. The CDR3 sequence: CASSVDTGGSYNEQFF. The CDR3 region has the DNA TGTGCCAGCAGCGTAGATACGGGGGGGTCCTACAATGAGCAGTTCTTC.